The rows below give T cell receptor beta chains drawn from one sample of a study of low-dose radiotherapy and immunotherapy resistance in tumors. TCRdb redid the calling of the reads with MiXCR, one entry per CDR3 protein. The data show 95,000 to 100,000 distinct CDR3 sequences, about 20% seen once. This specimen was PBMCs, taken after low-dose radiotherapy plus immunotherapy. The receptors stem from a male donor with prostate cancer. The CDR3 runs from the conserved cysteine through the conserved F or W. A D gene is named only where the DNA matches it firmly. Not every row has a clone size; where given, it reads once, few, many or a size class.

j_call d_call clone_size v_call cdr3_aa cdr3_nt
TRBJ2-3 TRBD2 . TRBV12-3/TRBV12-4 CVSKRGSRDTQYF TGTGTCAGCAAGCGGGGGAGCCGAGATACGCAGTATTTT
TRBJ1-2 TRBD1 . TRBV5-5 CASSFRQFGDRGLGYTF TGTGCCAGCAGCTTCAGGCAGTTTGGGGACAGGGGTCTTGGCTACACCTTC
TRBJ2-3 TRBD1 many TRBV20-1 CSASGRGRGPRDTQYF TGCAGTGCTAGTGGTAGGGGGCGCGGGCCGCGGGATACGCAGTATTTT
TRBJ1-1 . many TRBV20-1 CSARTMMNTEAFF TGCAGTGCTAGAACGATGATGAACACTGAAGCTTTCTTT
TRBJ2-5 . many TRBV20-1 CTVSLPGKSTQYF TGCACAGTGAGTCTTCCAGGGAAGTCGACCCAGTACTTC
TRBJ2-4 . many TRBV7-7 CASSTDRSGIQYF TGTGCTAGCAGCACGGACCGCAGCGGCATTCAGTACTTC
TRBJ2-3 . many TRBV15 CATSRVTGRFSTTVSWQYF TGTGCCACCAGCAGAGTAACGGGACGGTTTAGTACGACCGTGTCCTGGCAGTATTTT
TRBJ1-2 . . TRBV6-6 CASSYSGGNYGYTF TGTGCCAGCAGTTACTCGGGAGGAAACTATGGCTACACCTTC
TRBJ1-1 . many TRBV30 CAWSWAGRNTEAFF TGTGCCTGGAGTTGGGCAGGTCGGAACACTGAAGCTTTCTTT
TRBJ2-1 TRBD2 many TRBV6-2/TRBV6-3 CASLGRGGYNEQFF TGTGCCAGCCTAGGGCGGGGGGGCTACAATGAGCAGTTCTTC
TRBJ2-5 TRBD2 few TRBV7-2 CARWGRGGPVRNQETQYF TGTGCCAGGTGGGGGCGGGGGGGCCCGGTAAGAAACCAAGAGACCCAGTACTTC
TRBJ2-1 . many TRBV6-1 CASSDVGNEQFF TGTGCCAGCAGCGACGTGGGTAATGAGCAGTTCTTC
TRBJ1-3 . many TRBV3-1 CASSQGRTGNTIYF TGTGCCAGCAGCCAAGGGCGGACCGGAAACACCATATATTTT
TRBJ2-1 . many TRBV2 CASSELDNNEQFF TGTGCCAGCAGTGAACTAGACAACAATGAGCAGTTCTTC
TRBJ1-1 TRBD1 many TRBV5-1 CASSAGDRGDAFF TGCGCCAGCAGCGCTGGGGACAGGGGGGACGCTTTCTTT
TRBJ2-5 . . TRBV2 CASIPRGNQETQYF TGTGCCAGCATACCGCGCGGAAACCAAGAGACCCAGTACTTC
TRBJ2-5 . many TRBV20-1 CSAPLLGVGQETQYF TGCAGTGCTCCCCTTCTGGGAGTAGGGCAAGAGACCCAGTACTTC
TRBJ1-3 . . TRBV2 CASRGTPDSGNTIYF TGTGCCAGCAGGGGGACGCCTGACTCTGGAAACACCATATATTTT
TRBJ2-6 . . TRBV19 CASSIQISGANVLTF TGTGCCAGTAGTATTCAGATCTCTGGGGCCAACGTCCTGACTTTC
TRBJ1-1 TRBD1 many TRBV13 CASSPPGQGADTEAFF TGTGCCAGCAGCCCCCCCGGACAGGGGGCGGACACTGAAGCTTTCTTT
TRBJ1-3 . many TRBV5-1 CASSLGRIGSGNTIYF TGCGCCAGCAGCTTGGGCAGGATCGGCTCTGGAAACACCATATATTTT
TRBJ1-1 TRBD1 many TRBV3-1 CASSGTGYTEAFF TGTGCCAGCAGCGGGACAGGGTACACTGAAGCTTTCTTT
TRBJ2-1 . many TRBV7-9 CASSSRNGQEQFF TGTGCCAGCAGCTCAAGGAACGGACAGGAGCAGTTCTTC
TRBJ2-7 . many TRBV7-9 CASSLQGSLSYEQYF TGTGCCAGCAGCCTACAGGGTTCCCTATCCTACGAGCAGTACTTC
TRBJ2-1 TRBD2 many TRBV2 CASNGLAGDEQFF TGTGCCAGCAATGGACTAGCGGGGGATGAGCAGTTCTTC
TRBJ2-3 . . TRBV12-5 CASGLGASGDTQYF TGTGCTAGTGGTTTGGGGGCCAGCGGGGATACGCAGTATTTT
TRBJ1-2 . many TRBV23-1 CASTRCPYGYTF TGCGCCAGCACCCGGTGTCCCTATGGCTACACCTTC
TRBJ1-2 . many TRBV2 CASQALARDLYGYTF TGTGCCAGTCAAGCACTGGCCAGGGATCTGTATGGCTACACCTTC
TRBJ2-1 . many TRBV12-3/TRBV12-4 CASSKFEGVSYNEQFF TGTGCCAGCAGCAAATTTGAAGGGGTTTCCTACAATGAGCAGTTCTTC
TRBJ1-5 . few TRBV7-8 CASSTRTLGQPQHF TGTGCCAGCAGCACCCGGACATTAGGGCAGCCCCAGCATTTT
TRBJ1-1 . . TRBV3-1 CASSQELVNTEAFF TGTGCCAGCAGCCAAGAGTTAGTGAACACTGAAGCTTTCTTT
TRBJ1-1 TRBD1 many TRBV29-1 CSVGGWDSSSNEAFF TGCAGCGTTGGTGGATGGGACAGCAGTTCAAATGAAGCTTTCTTT
TRBJ1-6 . many TRBV21-1 CAAGTGGFPLHF TGTGCCGCGGGGACAGGGGGATTCCCCCTCCACTTT
TRBJ1-1 . many TRBV15 CATSRDLGGWTEAFF TGTGCCACCAGCAGAGATCTCGGGGGCTGGACTGAAGCTTTCTTT
TRBJ2-3 TRBD1 many TRBV11-2 CASRRPYRGGGTDTQYF TGTGCCAGCAGACGACCCTACAGAGGGGGCGGCACAGATACGCAGTATTTT
TRBJ1-1 . many TRBV20-1 CSASRWGAIVEAFF TGCAGTGCTAGTCGATGGGGGGCAATAGTTGAAGCTTTCTTT
TRBJ2-2 . many TRBV7-2 CASSHSLLDTGELFF TGTGCCAGCAGCCATAGTCTTTTGGACACCGGGGAGCTGTTTTTT
TRBJ2-7 TRBD2 . TRBV5-3 CASSFWGLALEQYF TGTGCCAGCAGCTTTTGGGGACTAGCTCTCGAGCAGTACTTC
TRBJ1-5 . . TRBV7-2 CASSLVGGLNQPQHF TGTGCCAGCAGCTTAGTGGGAGGGTTAAATCAGCCCCAGCATTTT
TRBJ2-2 TRBD1 many TRBV4-1 CASSHLARDRRAGELFF TGCGCCAGCAGCCACCTAGCCCGGGACAGGAGGGCCGGGGAGCTGTTTTTT
TRBJ2-7 TRBD2 . TRBV4-2 CASSLELADEQYF TGTGCCAGCAGCCTGGAACTAGCGGACGAGCAGTACTTC
TRBJ2-2 . many TRBV6-6 CASSPLAGELFF TGTGCCAGCAGCCCTTTGGCCGGGGAGCTGTTTTTT
TRBJ1-3 TRBD1 . TRBV6-6 CASKQTGGSNTIYF TGTGCCAGCAAACAGACAGGGGGCTCGAACACCATATATTTT
TRBJ1-1 . many TRBV20-1 CSAVGGADLLNTEAFF TGCAGTGCGGTTGGGGGGGCAGACCTTTTGAACACTGAAGCTTTCTTT
TRBJ2-3 TRBD1 many TRBV4-1 CASTPDRARTDTQYF TGCGCCAGCACCCCGGACAGGGCACGCACAGATACGCAGTATTTT
TRBJ1-1 TRBD1 many TRBV7-9 CASSLADRGTEAFF TGTGCCAGCAGCTTAGCCGACAGGGGTACTGAAGCTTTCTTT
TRBJ2-2 . many TRBV11-2 CASTRELGTGELFF TGTGCCAGCACCCGGGAGCTGGGCACCGGGGAGCTGTTTTTT
TRBJ2-2 . . TRBV20-1 CSARDHGGRAGELFF TGCAGTGCTAGAGATCACGGGGGGCGGGCCGGGGAGCTGTTTTTT
TRBJ1-6 . many TRBV2 CASSEDAAATHSPLHF TGTGCCAGCAGTGAAGATGCAGCAGCCACTCATTCACCCCTCCACTTT
TRBJ1-2 TRBD1 . TRBV28 CASSGQGRYYGYTF TGTGCCAGCAGCGGACAGGGGAGATACTATGGCTACACCTTC
TRBJ2-7 TRBD2 many TRBV18 CASSGLAEVREQYF TGTGCCAGCTCAGGACTAGCGGAGGTACGGGAGCAGTACTTC
TRBJ1-6 . many TRBV18 CASSPDGESSPLHF TGTGCCAGCTCACCCGACGGGGAGAGCTCACCCCTCCACTTT
TRBJ2-7 TRBD2 many TRBV7-9 CASSLVSSGVYEQYF TGTGCCAGCAGCTTAGTTTCTAGCGGGGTTTACGAGCAGTACTTC